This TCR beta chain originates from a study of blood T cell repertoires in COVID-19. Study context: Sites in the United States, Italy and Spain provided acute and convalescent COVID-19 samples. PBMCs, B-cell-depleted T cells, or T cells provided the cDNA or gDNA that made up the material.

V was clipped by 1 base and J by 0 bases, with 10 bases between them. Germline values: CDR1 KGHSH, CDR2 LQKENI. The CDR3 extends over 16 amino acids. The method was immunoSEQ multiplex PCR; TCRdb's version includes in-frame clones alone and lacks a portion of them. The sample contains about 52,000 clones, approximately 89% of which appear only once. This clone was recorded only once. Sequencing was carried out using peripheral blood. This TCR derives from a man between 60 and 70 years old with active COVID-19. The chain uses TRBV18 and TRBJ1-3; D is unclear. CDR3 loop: CASSPRAVASGNTIYF. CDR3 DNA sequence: TGTGCCAGCTCACCACGGGCAGTCGCCTCTGGAAACACCATATATTTT.